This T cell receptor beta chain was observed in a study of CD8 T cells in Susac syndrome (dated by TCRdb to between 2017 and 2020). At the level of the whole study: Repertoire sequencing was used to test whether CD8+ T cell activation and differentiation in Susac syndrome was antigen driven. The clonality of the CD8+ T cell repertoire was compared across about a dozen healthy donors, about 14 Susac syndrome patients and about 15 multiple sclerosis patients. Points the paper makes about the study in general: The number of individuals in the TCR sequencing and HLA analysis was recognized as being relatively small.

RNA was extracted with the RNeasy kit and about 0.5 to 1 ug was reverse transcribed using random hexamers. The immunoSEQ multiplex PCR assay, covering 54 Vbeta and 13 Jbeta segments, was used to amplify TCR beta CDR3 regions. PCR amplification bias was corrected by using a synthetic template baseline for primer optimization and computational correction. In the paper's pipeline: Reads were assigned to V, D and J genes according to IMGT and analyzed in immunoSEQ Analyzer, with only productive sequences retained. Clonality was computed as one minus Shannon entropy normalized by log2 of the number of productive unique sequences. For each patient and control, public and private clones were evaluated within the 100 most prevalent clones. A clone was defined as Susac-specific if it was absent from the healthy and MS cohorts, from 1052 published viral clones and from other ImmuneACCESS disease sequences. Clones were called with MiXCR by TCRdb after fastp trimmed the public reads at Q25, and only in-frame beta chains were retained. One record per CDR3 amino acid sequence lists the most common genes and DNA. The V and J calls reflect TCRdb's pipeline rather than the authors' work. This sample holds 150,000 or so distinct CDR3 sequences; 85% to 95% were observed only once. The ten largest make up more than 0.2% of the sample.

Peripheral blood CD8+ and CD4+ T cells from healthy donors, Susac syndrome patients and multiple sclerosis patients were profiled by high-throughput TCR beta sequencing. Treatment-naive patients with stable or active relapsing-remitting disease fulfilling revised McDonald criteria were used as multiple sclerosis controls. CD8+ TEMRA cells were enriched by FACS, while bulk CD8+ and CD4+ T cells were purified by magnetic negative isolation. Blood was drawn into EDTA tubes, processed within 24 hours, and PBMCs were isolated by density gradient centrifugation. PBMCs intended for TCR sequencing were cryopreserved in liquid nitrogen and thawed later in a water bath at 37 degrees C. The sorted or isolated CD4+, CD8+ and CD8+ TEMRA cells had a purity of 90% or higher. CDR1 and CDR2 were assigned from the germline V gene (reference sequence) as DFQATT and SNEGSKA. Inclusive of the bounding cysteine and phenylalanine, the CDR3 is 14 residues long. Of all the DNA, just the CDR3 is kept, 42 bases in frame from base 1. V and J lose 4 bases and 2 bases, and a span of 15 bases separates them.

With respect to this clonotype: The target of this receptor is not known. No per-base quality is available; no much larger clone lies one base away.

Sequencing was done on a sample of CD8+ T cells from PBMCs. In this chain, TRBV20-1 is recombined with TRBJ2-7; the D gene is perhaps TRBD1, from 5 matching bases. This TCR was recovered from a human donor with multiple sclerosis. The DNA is TGCAGTGCTACTCTAAGGGGCCGAGCCTACGAGCAGTACTTC. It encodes CSATLRGRAYEQYF.